These 7 T cell receptor beta chains were all obtained from the same sample, sequenced in a study of Ad26.COV2.S vaccination and SARS-CoV-2 variants. Some clones are missing from TCRdb's copy, which holds only in-frame ones; the method was immunoSEQ multiplex PCR. This table holds around 450,000 clones, 75% to 90% found once. The treatment is: roughly 20 received Ad26.COV2.S at low or high dose, single or two shots; about 5 received placebo; per-sample allocation not given. After the first vaccine or placebo injection, samples were drawn on day 63. The source was peripheral blood, collected in a trial of Ad26.COV2.S vaccine versus placebo. The receptors derive from a person aged 18-65 years who received the Ad26.COV2.S COVID-19 vaccine or a placebo.

This chain connects TRBV11-3 to TRBJ2-2; D is perhaps TRBD2 (6 bases). Germline CDR1 is SGHNT and CDR2 is YENEEA. The V end lost 5 bases, the J end lost 4 bases, and 11 bases lay between the germline ends. The CDR3 sequence is 14 residues long. This chain's CDR3 is CASSPRRGTGELFF. CDR3 nucleotide sequence: TGTGCCAGCAGCCCACGGCGGGGCACCGGGGAGCTGTTTTTT.

This chain links TRBV27 with TRBJ1-3; D may be TRBD1 (6 bases). Germline values: CDR1 MNHEY, CDR2 SMNVEV (reference sequence). Trimming took 11 bases from V and 0 from J, leaving 14 bases between them. CDR3 size: 14 residues. The CDR3 sequence is CASGQLGSGNTIYF. Written as DNA, the CDR3 is TGTGCCTCCGGACAGCTGGGCTCTGGAAACACCATATATTTT.

This clone was detected a few times. The genes are TRBV10-1 and TRBJ2-7; 7 nucleotides match TRBD2. CDR1 and CDR2 from the germline V gene are WNHNN and SYGVQD (reference sequence). The J segment lost 3 bases and the V segment lost 8 bases, leaving 10 bases of the junction unmatched. This CDR3 is 14 amino acids long. CDR3 amino acids: CASLAAGNYYEQYF. As DNA, the CDR3 is TGCGCCAGCCTAGCGGCTGGGAACTACTACGAGCAGTACTTC.

This sequence joins TRBV19 and TRBJ2-3, with D possibly TRBD2 on 5 matching bases. This CDR3 is built from 17 residues. The V and J ends lost 3 bases and 0 bases respectively, with 16 bases between them. Germline V lookup: CDR1 LNHDA, CDR2 SQIVND (reference sequence). DNA of the CDR3: TGTGCCAGTAGTATTTTCCGGGGAGCGTCTAGCACAGATACGCAGTATTTT. This gives the protein CASSIFRGASSTDTQYF.

This chain joins TRBV18 and TRBJ2-7; D might be TRBD1 (6 bases). CDR1 is KGHSH, CDR2 LQKENI, per germline. The ends were cut back, 3 bases at V and 5 bases at J, with 14 bases in the middle. The CDR3 runs to 14 residues. The CDR3 loop is CASSPVSRDNEQYF. The CDR3 bases are TGTGCCAGCTCACCCGTTTCCAGGGACAACGAGCAGTACTTC.

The CDR3 region is CASSKDRGAYEQYF. For the CDR3, the DNA is TGTGCCAGCAGCAAGGACAGGGGGGCGTACGAGCAGTACTTC. This chain joins TRBV5-4 and TRBJ2-7; 10 nucleotides match TRBD1. In germline, CDR1 is SGHNT, CDR2 YYREEE (reference sequence). The J segment lost 4 bases and the V segment lost 4 bases, leaving 5 bases of the junction unmatched. There are 14 residues in the CDR3.

The chain combines TRBV4-1 with TRBJ2-1; TRBD1 aligns across 10 bases. The CDR3 covers 18 residues. Trimming removed 3 bases from V and 7 bases from J; junction bases left unmatched: 15. Germline V gene data show CDR1 as MGHRA and CDR2 as YSYEKL. The CDR3 sequence: CASSHKRGQGLMGNEQFF. CDR3 nucleotide sequence: TGCGCCAGCAGCCACAAGAGGGGACAGGGGTTAATGGGGAATGAGCAGTTCTTC.